The present T cell receptor (beta chain) was sequenced within a study of T cell changes during pregnancy in multiple sclerosis. The CDR3 loop spans 14 amino acids. CDR1 and CDR2 from the germline V gene are LNHDA and SQIVND (reference sequence). On this clone: Its ends do not fully match the called genes, so a read error is possible.

The assay was immunoSEQ multiplex PCR, and TCRdb's table has in-frame clones only and misses some. The sample lists fewer than 70,000 clones, about 83% occurring once. Sequencing was done on a sample of peripheral blood from another person, used as feeder cells. V is TRBV19 and J is TRBJ2-7; D is unresolved. The sequence was collected from a human donor whose cells served as feeder cells for cultures in a pregnancy study. In DNA, the CDR3 is TGTGCCAGTAGTCTAGAGCTGTCTAACGACGAGCAGTACTTC. It is translated as CASSLELSNDEQYF. The variable domain in full, completed from reference TRBV19 and TRBJ2-7, reads DGGITQSPKYLFRKEGQNVTLSCEQNLNHDAMYWYRQDPGQGLRLIYYSQIVNDFQKGDIAEGYSVSREKKESFPLTVTSAQKNPTAFYLCASSLELSNDEQYFGPGTRLTVT.